The clone carrying this T cell receptor beta chain was counted only a few times. This entry is derived from a study of cytomegalovirus exposure and HLA in healthy donors. In the PCR, 60 Vbeta and 13 Jbeta primers were used. The assay was immunoSEQ multiplex PCR, and TCRdb's table has in-frame clones only and misses some. The sample lists some 130,000 clones, roughly three quarters occurring once. The CDR3 spans 13 residues. From germline, CDR1 is SQVTM and CDR2 ANQGSEA. V lost 8 bases to trimming and J lost 3 bases, with 14 bases between them. V is TRBV29-1 and J is TRBJ1-5, with a possible D match to TRBD1 (5 bases). The sequence came from a man aged 25 to 40 in good health and CMV-seronegative. Sequencing was performed on PBMCs. The CDR3 DNA follows: TGCAGCCCCTCAGGGTCCCTCAATCAGCCCCAGCATTTT. Its protein product is CSPSGSLNQPQHF.